These 23 T cell receptor beta chains were all obtained from the same sample, sequenced in a study of blood T cells in healthy people across ages. PCR was performed a second time for roughly 6 to 12 cycles using a sample-barcoded 5' primer and a J-beta primer mix. One entry per CDR3 protein results from TCRdb running MiXCR on the 5' RACE reads. Of 1.4 million or so distinct CDR3 sequences listed, about 42% are singletons. Sample: blood. The receptor source for this set is a woman aged 18 to 35 in good health.

The rearrangement joins TRBV10-3 to TRBJ2-3, with TRBD2 identical over 9 bases. The CDR3 has 14 residues. Trimming took 8 bases from V and 2 from J; bases not matched to a gene: 5. Germline-derived CDR1 and CDR2 are ENHRY and SYGVKD. The DNA for the CDR3 is TGTGCCATCTCGGGCGGGAGGGCCACAGATACGCAGTATTTT. Encoded protein: CAISGGRATDTQYF.

The V and J genes are TRBV30 and TRBJ2-4, with TRBD2 matching over 14 bases. The J call may be incorrect, as the DNA end agrees better with TRBJ2-5. The CDR3 sequence is 15 residues long. The germline gives CDR1 GTSNPN, CDR2 SVGIG (reference sequence). This chain's CDR3 is CAWSPGTSGRETQYF. DNA for the CDR3: TGTGCCTGGAGTCCGGGGACTAGCGGGAGAGAGACCCAGTACTTC.

The rearrangement uses TRBV7-2 and TRBJ1-2; tentative D call: TRBD1 (6 bases). CDR3 size: 17 residues. Germline CDR1 reads SGHTA; CDR2 reads FQGNSA. Trimming cost V 2 bases and J 2 bases, with 18 bases left between them. This CDR3 is CASSLTRPGRGNYGYTF. The CDR3 bases are TGTGCCAGCAGCTTAACCCGCCCGGGCAGGGGCAACTATGGCTACACCTTC. The full variable domain, with the rest looked up from reference TRBV7-2 and TRBJ1-2, is GAGVSQSPSNKVTEKGKDVELRCDPISGHTALYWYRQSLGQGLEFLIYFQGNSAPDKSGLPSDRFSAERTGGSVSTLTIQRTQQEDSAVYLCASSLTRPGRGNYGYTFGSGTRLTVV.

The V and J genes are TRBV12-3 or TRBV12-4 and TRBJ2-5; D is perhaps TRBD1 (5 bases). The CDR3 sequence is 13 residues long. V lost 5 bases and J 3 bases, leaving 10 bases between the germline ends. This chain's CDR3 is CASSVDSKETQYF. The DNA of the CDR3 is TGTGCCAGCAGTGTCGACAGTAAAGAGACCCAGTACTTC.

The CDR3 spells CATSDLLASDTQYF. The CDR3 DNA reads as TGTGCCACCAGTGATTTACTAGCCTCAGATACGCAGTATTTT. The V and J genes are TRBV24-1 and TRBJ2-3, with D perhaps matching TRBD2 (6 bases). Trimming stripped 1 base from V and 4 bases from J, with 8 bases between. CDR3 length equals 14 residues. CDR1 is KGHDR, CDR2 SFDVKD, per germline.

In this sample, this clonotype turned up a few times. V usage is TRBV6-2 or TRBV6-3 and J usage is TRBJ1-2; D unresolved. The germline V gene encodes CDR1 MNHEY and CDR2 SVGEGT. The CDR3 length is 15 residues. V gave up 2 bases and J gave up 2 bases, with 12 bases separating them. CDR3 coding DNA: TGTGCCAGCAGTTACGGGAGGGATATCAACTATGGCTACACCTTC. Residues: CASSYGRDINYGYTF.

This clonotype was detected only a few times. The chain joins TRBV5-1 to TRBJ2-1, with 8 bases matching TRBD1. Germline loops: CDR1 SGHRS, CDR2 YFSETQ. CDR3 size: 14 residues. The J segment lost 8 bases and the V segment lost 3 bases, leaving 7 bases of the junction unmatched. The CDR3 DNA sequence: TGCGCCAGCAGCTCGGACAGGGAGAGGGATGAGCAGTTCTTC. Its translation: CASSSDRERDEQFF.

This clonotype has only a few counts. In nucleotides, the CDR3 is TGTGCCAGCAGGCTCACCTTCCAGGGATCCGGGGAGCTGTTTTTT. This translates into CASRLTFQGSGELFF. This chain links TRBV7-9 with TRBJ2-2; tentatively, D is TRBD1 (5 bases). Trimming took 6 bases from V and 6 from J, leaving 17 bases between them. The germline gives CDR1 SEHNR, CDR2 FQNEAQ (reference sequence). The CDR3 length is 15 residues.

This clonotype was detected only a few times. The rearrangement uses TRBV18 and TRBJ2-7; 7 bases align to TRBD1. V lost 8 bases and J lost 3; bases outside the gene matches: 7. Per the germline V gene, CDR1 is KGHSH and CDR2 is LQKENI. The CDR3 totals 13 residues. CDR3 sequence reads: CASASGTVYEQYF. The DNA of the CDR3 is TGTGCCAGCGCTTCCGGGACAGTCTACGAGCAGTACTTC.

V usage is TRBV4-3 and J usage is TRBJ2-5, with D unresolved. From germline, CDR1 is LGHNA and CDR2 YSLEER. The V end was cut by 0 bases, the J end by 11 bases, with 19 bases between. This CDR3 is built from 15 residues. CDR3 loop: CASSQDRDSRNEQYF. The CDR3 nucleotides read TGCGCCAGCAGCCAAGATAGGGATTCCCGGAATGAGCAGTACTTC.

This clonotype has only a few counts. The chain uses TRBV27 and TRBJ2-5; D perhaps matches TRBD2 (5 bases). The better agreement between TRBJ2-7 and the DNA end casts doubt on the J call. The CDR3 spans 14 residues. Germline CDR1 is MNHEY and CDR2 is SMNVEV (reference sequence). The CDR3 nucleotides read TGTGCCAGCAGTTTGAATCGGGGATCCGTCGAGCAGTACTTC. Residues: CASSLNRGSVEQYF.

Notes on this clonotype: One junction end does not reproduce the germline sequence, and a read error may be involved. The CDR3 protein is CASSLDSWGQGPDTQYF. The CDR3, as DNA: TGTGCCAGCAGCCTAGATAGTTGGGGACAGGGGCCAGATACGCAGTATTTT. The chain links TRBV11-2 to TRBJ2-3, with 10 bases matching TRBD1. The length of the CDR3 is 17 residues. Germline-derived CDR1 and CDR2 are SGHAT and FQNNGV.

This chain connects TRBV6-2 or TRBV6-3 to TRBJ1-1; no reliable D call. CDR3 size: 14 residues. V gave up 3 bases and J gave up 1 base, with 9 bases separating them. Germline values: CDR1 MNHEY, CDR2 SVGEGT. The DNA of the CDR3 is TGTGCCAGCAGTTATGGTCTGACGAACACTGAAGCTTTCTTT. Translation: CASSYGLTNTEAFF.

This chain joins TRBV7-9 and TRBJ2-7; D not resolved. The CDR3 is 13 residues long. Trimming removed 5 bases from V and 3 bases from J, with 11 bases in between. CDR1 and CDR2 (germline): SEHNR, FQNEAQ (reference sequence). The CDR3 DNA is TGTGCCAGCAGCGTCAGACATCACTACGAGCAGTACTTC. Its protein product is CASSVRHHYEQYF.

The rearrangement links TRBV20-1 to TRBJ1-2; D unresolved. Germline V gene data show CDR1 as DFQATT and CDR2 as SNEGSKA (reference sequence). This CDR3 is 13 amino acids long. V was clipped by 6 bases and J by 2 bases, with 13 bases between them. This CDR3 is CSAVMEYNYGYTF. CDR3 DNA: TGCAGTGCCGTGATGGAGTACAACTATGGCTACACCTTC.

This clonotype was counted only a few times. The chain combines TRBV20-1 with TRBJ2-5, with 8 bases identical to TRBD2. J gave up 2 bases and V 2 bases, and 10 bases lay outside the gene matches. Germline-derived CDR1 and CDR2 are DFQATT and SNEGSKA (reference sequence). The CDR3 loop spans 16 amino acids. CDR3 amino acids: CSARKAGDIPQETQYF. CDR3 in DNA: TGCAGTGCTAGAAAAGCGGGGGACATTCCTCAAGAGACCCAGTACTTC.

The V gene is TRBV2, the J gene TRBJ1-1; D is uncertain. This CDR3 region has 13 residues. CDR1 and CDR2 from the germline V gene are SNHLY and FYNNEI. The V gene lost 7 bases and the J gene lost 0 bases, with 9 bases spanning the gap. CDR3 in amino acids: CASKPDLNTEAFF. Here the CDR3 DNA reads TGTGCCAGCAAACCGGACTTGAACACTGAAGCTTTCTTT.

This clonotype was detected only once. The chain couples TRBV7-9 to TRBJ2-7; D ambiguous. CDR1 is SEHNR, CDR2 FQNEAQ, per germline (reference sequence). The length of the CDR3 is 16 residues. V gave up 1 base and J gave up 0 bases, with 13 bases separating them. The CDR3 protein is CASSLGPKLNSYEQYF. CDR3 nucleotides: TGTGCCAGCAGCTTAGGGCCCAAGTTGAACTCCTACGAGCAGTACTTC. Supplemented by reference TRBV7-9 and TRBJ2-7, the full variable domain reads DTGVSQNPRHKITKRGQNVTFRCDPISEHNRLYWYRQTLGQGPEFLTYFQNEAQLEKSRLLSDRFSAERPKGSFSTLEIQRTEQGDSAMYLCASSLGPKLNSYEQYFGPGTRLTVT.

For this clonotype: This may come from a read error, since a much larger clone is one base off. The chain recombines TRBV29-1 with TRBJ2-2; 11 bases are shared with TRBD1. The CDR3 is 14 amino acids. Germline CDR1 and CDR2: SQVTM and ANQGSEA. The CDR3, as DNA: TGCAGCTCTAAGGGACAGGGGGACACCGGGGGGCTGTTTTTT. It codes for CSSKGQGDTGGLFF.

This clonotype turned up a few times. The V gene is TRBV19, the J gene TRBJ1-2; tentatively, D is TRBD1 (5 bases). Deletions cut 6 bases from V and 4 bases from J, with 12 bases between. The CDR3 extends over 13 amino acids. CDR1 and CDR2 from the germline V gene are LNHDA and SQIVND (reference sequence). The CDR3 here is CASSIFGGYGYTF. The DNA for the CDR3 is TGTGCCAGTAGCATCTTCGGGGGCTATGGCTACACCTTC.

This clonotype was counted between two and nine times. The chain recombines TRBV6-6 with TRBJ2-3, with TRBD2 identical over 7 bases. CDR3 length: 14 amino acids. Germline CDR1 reads MNHNY; CDR2 reads SVGAGI (reference sequence). J gave up 13 bases and V 4 bases, and 14 bases lay outside the gene matches. The DNA of the CDR3 is TGTGCCAGCAGTTCTCAGAGGGACTACCAGGGAAAGTATTTT. Residues: CASSSQRDYQGKYF.

This chain connects TRBV28 to TRBJ1-5; D is unclear. Trimming removed 8 bases from V and 7 bases from J, with 12 bases in between. This CDR3 is 12 amino acids long. In germline, CDR1 is MDHEN, CDR2 SYDVKM. CDR3 protein: CASALRGQPQHF. DNA of the CDR3: TGTGCCAGCGCCCTCAGAGGACAGCCCCAGCATTTT.

The J gene is TRBJ2-7, the V gene TRBV29-1; D is unclear. Trimming removed 6 bases at V and 0 bases at J, with 18 bases between. This CDR3 contains 15 residues. Germline CDR1 reads SQVTM; CDR2 reads ANQGSEA. The CDR3 DNA reads as TGCAGCGTCGCCCCTGGGCGTCCGAGCTCCTACGAGCAGTACTTC. This translates into CSVAPGRPSSYEQYF.